This T cell receptor (beta chain) is from a study of shared clonotypes between healthy human individuals. Generated by immunoSEQ multiplex PCR, the TCRdb table keeps only in-frame clones and is missing some. The sample yields approximately 2,200,000 clones, approximately 94% seen once. CDR1 is SEHNR, CDR2 FQNEAQ, per germline (reference sequence). The germline V and J ends were trimmed by 7 bases and 6 bases, with 16 bases remaining between them. The CDR3 loop spans 14 amino acids. Terminally differentiated effector memory CD45RA+ cells were left out of the naive CD8 fraction, which was CD45RO-negative and positively selected for CCR7.

The sample comprised naive CD8+ T cells from PBMCs. The chain combines TRBV7-9 with TRBJ2-1; D tentatively fits TRBD1 or TRBD2 (5 bases each). The sequence was obtained from a man younger than 35 in good health. Some clones in this sample may be carry-over from other donors' samples. In nucleotides, the CDR3 is TGTGCCAGCACGGCCGGGGCCCGTCGCAATGAGCAGTTCTTC. Its translation: CASTAGARRNEQFF.